The present TCR beta chain was sequenced within a study of blood T cell repertoires in COVID-19. At the level of the study: The samples span acute and convalescent COVID-19 from the United States, Italy and Spain. The cDNA or gDNA used as material had been derived from T cells, B-cell-depleted T cells, or PBMCs.

The CDR3 runs to 15 residues. Germline V gives CDR1 MDHEN, CDR2 SYDVKM. V dropped 4 bases and J dropped 6; count of bases not matched to a gene: 5. Repertoires were generated with immunoSEQ multiplex PCR, while TCRdb's copy carries only in-frame clones and drops some. The table includes more than 200,000 clones, roughly 87% detected once. The rearrangement joins TRBV28 to TRBJ1-5; TRBD1 aligns across 11 bases. Sample: peripheral blood. This TCR was recovered from a human donor in a cohort sampled during active COVID-19. CDR3 residues: CASSYGDRGFQPQHF. The CDR3 DNA reads TGTGCCAGCAGTTACGGGGACAGGGGGTTTCAGCCCCAGCATTTT.